This T cell receptor beta chain comes out of a study of T cell repertoires in cytomegalovirus infection. Study overall: Carrying CMV and the relevant HLA type showed in public TCR beta signatures.

TCRdb reprocessed the reads via MiXCR and lists one record per CDR3 protein. The table lists around 550,000 distinct CDR3 sequences, around 27% of them singletons. After removal of 5 bases from V and 3 bases from J, the junction contained 8 bases not matched to a gene. This CDR3 is built from 15 residues. Germline values: CDR1 MNHEY, CDR2 SVGEGT. As concerns this clonotype: The antigen remains unidentified.

Study-wide results and limits: Within the response measured ex vivo, HLA-C-restricted CMV-specific TCR beta clonotypes were dominant. Pooled public TCR beta family frequency picked out CMV carriers with the relevant HLA.

The chain joins TRBV6-2 or TRBV6-3 to TRBJ2-5, with TRBD1 matching over 8 bases. The sequence derives from a human donor in good health (CMV status not recorded). Some clones in this sample may be carry-over from other donors' samples. Material for sequencing was PBMCs. Here the CDR3 reads CASSPWTGPEETQYF. Here the CDR3 DNA reads TGTGCCAGCAGTCCCTGGACAGGGCCAGAAGAGACCCAGTACTTC.